This T cell receptor (beta chain) is drawn from a study of metastatic and nonmetastatic thyroid tumors. Across the whole study: A comparison of repertoires was made across blood and tumor or nodule tissue from malignant and benign thyroid patients.

This clone was counted a few times. How the authors handled the data: Clinicopathological groups differed in CDR3, with these differences serving to build a distant-metastasis classifier for papillary thyroid cancer. MiXCR reprocessed the PCR reads for TCRdb. The V and J calls shown here were made by TCRdb, not taken from the authors' results. Among 72,000 or so clones, 15% to 20% were seen once, and the ten largest hold 9.5% to 15%. Not a single patient had been given any form of treatment at any point before undergoing thyroid surgery. Deletions cut 6 bases from V and 2 bases from J, with 11 bases between. The CDR3 loop spans 14 amino acids. The germline V gene encodes CDR1 MNHEY and CDR2 SMNVEV (reference sequence).

The chain links TRBV27 to TRBJ2-1; D possibly corresponds to TRBD1 (6 bases). Material for sequencing was blood. The clonotype originates from a female donor with papillary thyroid cancer or a benign thyroid nodule (not recorded which). Some clones in this sample may be carry-over from other donors' samples. Written as DNA, the CDR3 is TGTGCCAGCAGAGCCGGGACAACCTACAATGAGCAGTTCTTC. This encodes CASRAGTTYNEQFF.